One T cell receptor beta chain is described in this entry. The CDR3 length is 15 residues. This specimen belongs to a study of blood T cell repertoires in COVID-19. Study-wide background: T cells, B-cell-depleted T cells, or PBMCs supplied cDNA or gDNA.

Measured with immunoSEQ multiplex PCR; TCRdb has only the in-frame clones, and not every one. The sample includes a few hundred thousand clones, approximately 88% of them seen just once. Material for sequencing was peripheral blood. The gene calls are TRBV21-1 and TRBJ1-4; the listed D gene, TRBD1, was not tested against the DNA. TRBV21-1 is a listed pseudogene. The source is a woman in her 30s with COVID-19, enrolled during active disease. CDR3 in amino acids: CASSCRGPPNEKLFF. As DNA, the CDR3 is TGTGCCAGCAGCTGCAGGGGGCCGCCTAATGAAAAACTGTTTTTT.